This TCR beta chain was identified in a study of T cell changes during pregnancy in multiple sclerosis. Assay used: immunoSEQ multiplex PCR; TCRdb lists only in-frame clones, some missing. The sample contains about 18,000 clones, approximately 90% of which appear only once. This CDR3 is built from 14 residues. Germline CDR1 is SNHLY and CDR2 is FYNNEI. V was pared by 6 bases and J by 4 bases, with 13 bases between. This sequence was found in a female donor in good health, enrolled as a control in a pregnancy study. The rearrangement uses TRBV2 and TRBJ2-1; D call uncertain. Source: CD4+ T cells from peripheral blood mononuclear cells, taken in the first trimester of pregnancy. The CDR3 sequence: CASRPAGRYNEQFF. In DNA, the CDR3 is TGTGCCAGCAGGCCCGCCGGCAGGTACAATGAGCAGTTCTTC.